These 20 T cell receptor beta chains were all obtained from the same sample, sequenced in a study of CD8 T cells in ankylosing spondylitis. TCRdb called the 5' RACE reads again in MiXCR, with one record for every CDR3 protein. The repertoire includes 250,000 to 400,000 distinct CDR3 sequences, 11% of them detected once, and roughly 9% sits in the top ten. Sequencing was done on a sample of blood, either unsorted or a sorted T cell fraction (not recorded which). The source is a female donor with ankylosing spondylitis or in good health (not recorded which).

This clonotype was recorded many times. The V call is TRBV15, the J call TRBJ2-1; the D is unclear. This CDR3 region has 13 residues. V gave up 4 bases and J gave up 8 bases, with 12 bases separating them. Germline CDR1 reads LNHNV; CDR2 reads YYDKDF (reference sequence). The CDR3 coding sequence is TGTGCCACCAGCAAAGACCGCCACGATGAGCAGTTCTTC. It encodes CATSKDRHDEQFF.

This clonotype has ten or more counts. The rearrangement uses TRBV5-1 and TRBJ1-6, with a tentative D call TRBD1 (5 bases). CDR1 is SGHRS, CDR2 YFSETQ, per germline. V lost 3 bases and J lost 6, with 10 bases in between. CDR3 size: 14 residues. CDR3 in DNA: TGCGCCAGCAGCTCCGACAGACCTAATTCACCCCTCCACTTT. This encodes CASSSDRPNSPLHF.

This clonotype was detected many times. This rearrangement joins TRBV20-1 to TRBJ2-7, with D unclear. From germline, CDR1 is DFQATT and CDR2 SNEGSKA (reference sequence). CDR3 length equals 12 residues. Trimming took 0 bases from V and 3 from J, leaving 6 bases between them. In nucleotides, the CDR3 is TGCAGTGCTAGAGAGTTTGGCTACGAGCAGTACTTC. It encodes CSAREFGYEQYF.

This clonotype has ten or more counts. The CDR3 sequence: CASSLVGPRVNRTNYGYTF. DNA for the CDR3: TGCGCCAGCAGCTTGGTCGGCCCTAGGGTGAACAGGACTAACTATGGCTACACCTTC. The chain is built from TRBV5-1 and TRBJ1-2, with D perhaps TRBD1 (5 bases). Germline V gives CDR1 SGHRS, CDR2 YFSETQ. With 0 bases removed from V and 0 bases from J, the gap between germline ends came to 21 bases. The CDR3 contains 19 residues.

This clonotype was counted once. The V gene is TRBV5-5, the J gene TRBJ2-3; 7 bases map to TRBD1. After removal of 5 bases from V and 5 bases from J, the junction contained 11 bases not matched to a gene. CDR1 is SGHKS and CDR2 is YYEKEE in the germline V gene (reference sequence). The CDR3 runs to 15 residues. In DNA, the CDR3 is TGTGCCAGCAGTTTTAGACAGGGTGGTGGAGATACGCAGTATTTT. This codes for CASSFRQGGGDTQYF.

Remarks on this clonotype: This may be a read error, as it is one base from a much larger clone. This chain uses TRBV12-3 or TRBV12-4 with TRBJ1-5; 8 bases are shared with TRBD1. V lost 5 bases and J lost 0; bases outside the gene matches: 3. CDR3 length equals 15 residues. CDR3 in DNA: TGTGCCAGCAGTCGGACAGGGAGTAGCAATCAGCCCCAGCATTTT. It translates to CASSRTGSSNQPQHF.

Turning to this clonotype: A junction end diverges from the germline sequence, so it may reflect a read error. The chain has TRBV5-4 and TRBJ2-4; D is tentatively TRBD1 or TRBD2 (5 bases each). The CDR3 loop spans 14 amino acids. Germline assignment: CDR1 SGHNT and CDR2 YYREEE (reference sequence). The CDR3 spells CASSLTGAGNIRYF. The CDR3 bases are TGTGCCAGCAGCCTGACCGGGGCCGGGAACATTCGGTACTTC.

This clonotype was seen at least ten times. V gene TRBV10-3 combines with J gene TRBJ2-6; 10 nucleotides match TRBD1. J lost 1 base, V lost 6 bases, and 6 bases had no gene match. Germline assignment: CDR1 ENHRY and CDR2 SYGVKD. The CDR3 has 17 amino acids. CDR3 region: CAISGQGGNSGANVLTF. The CDR3 bases are TGTGCCATCAGCGGACAGGGGGGGAATTCTGGGGCCAACGTCCTGACTTTC.

This clonotype was seen at least ten times. The V call is TRBV5-1, the J call TRBJ2-2, with D perhaps matching TRBD1 or TRBD2 (5 bases each). CDR1 and CDR2 from the germline V gene are SGHRS and YFSETQ. This CDR3 spans 16 amino acids. The V end was cut by 2 bases, the J end by 4 bases, with 15 bases between. CDR3 sequence (DNA): TGCGCCAGCAGCTTAAAGACAGATCGGGGCACCGGGGAGCTGTTTTTT. It encodes CASSLKTDRGTGELFF.

The CDR3 sequence is CASSQVQGANEQFF. CDR3 in DNA: TGTGCCAGCAGCCAAGTTCAGGGCGCCAATGAGCAGTTCTTC. J is TRBJ2-1 and V is TRBV3-1; D is perhaps TRBD1 (5 bases). CDR1 and CDR2 (germline): LGHDT, YNNKEL (reference sequence). The germline V and J ends were trimmed by 1 base and 6 bases, with 10 bases remaining between them. The CDR3 runs 14 residues.

The chain has TRBV10-3 and TRBJ2-2; D uncertain. The CDR3 is made up of 15 amino acids. Germline V gives CDR1 ENHRY, CDR2 SYGVKD. The ends were cut back, 2 bases at V and 3 bases at J, with 10 bases in the middle. The CDR3 region has the DNA TGTGCCATCAGTGAGGATGGACGAGACACCGGGGAGCTGTTTTTT. Protein sequence: CAISEDGRDTGELFF.

This clonotype was seen ten or more times. V gene TRBV5-1 combines with J gene TRBJ1-2; the D gene is possibly TRBD1 (6 bases). Germline values: CDR1 SGHRS, CDR2 YFSETQ. There are 16 residues in the CDR3. Trimming left V 0 bases short and J 6 bases short, with 18 bases between. This chain's CDR3 is CASSLAGGRGTDGYTF. CDR3 sequence (DNA): TGCGCCAGCAGCTTGGCCGGCGGCAGGGGTACGGATGGCTACACCTTC.

This clonotype was seen a few times. The rearrangement links TRBV11-2 to TRBJ2-2; the D call may be TRBD1 or TRBD2 (6 bases each). This CDR3 has 15 residues. Deletions cut 4 bases from V and 1 base from J, with 10 bases between. Looked up from germline, CDR1 is SGHAT and CDR2 is FQNNGV. CDR3 in amino acids: CASSWGAKNTGELFF. In DNA, the CDR3 is TGTGCCAGCAGCTGGGGGGCTAAGAACACCGGGGAGCTGTTTTTT.

The gene calls are TRBV2 and TRBJ2-7; maybe TRBD2 (6 bases). CDR1 SNHLY and CDR2 FYNNEI come from the germline V gene. The CDR3 extends over 12 amino acids. Trimming removed 4 bases at V and 6 bases at J, with 10 bases between. The CDR3 nucleotides read TGTGCCAGCAGTGGGGACTCCCCCGAGCAGTACTTC. Protein: CASSGDSPEQYF.

This clonotype was counted ten times or more. The chain recombines TRBV9 with TRBJ2-1; 12 bases agree with TRBD2. CDR1 is SGDLS and CDR2 is YYNGEE in the germline V gene. The CDR3 contains 16 residues. The V and J ends lost 0 bases and 10 bases, in that order; junction bases with no gene match: 8. The DNA for the CDR3 is TGTGCCAGCAGCGTAGCCCCGACTAGCGGGGGCCTAGAGCAGTTCTTC. The encoded protein is CASSVAPTSGGLEQFF. The entire variable domain, with the rest obtained from reference TRBV9 and TRBJ2-1, is as follows: DSGVTQTPKHLITATGQRVTLRCSPRSGDLSVYWYQQSLDQGLQFLIQYYNGEERAKGNILERFSAQQFPDLHSELNLSSLELGDSALYFCASSVAPTSGGLEQFFGPGTRLTVL.

This clonotype was counted only a few times. The chain uses TRBV20-1 and TRBJ1-5; 8 positions agree with TRBD1. V lost 5 bases and J lost 5; bases outside the gene matches: 8. This CDR3 is 14 amino acids long. CDR1 is DFQATT, CDR2 SNEGSKA, per germline (reference sequence). The CDR3 nucleotides read TGCAGTGCTCTACGACAGGGGAGGGATCAGCCCCAGCATTTT. This gives the protein CSALRQGRDQPQHF.

V is TRBV14 and J is TRBJ2-1; maybe TRBD2 (6 bases). The ends were cut back, 4 bases at V and 3 bases at J, with 13 bases in the middle. The CDR3 is made up of 15 amino acids. Germline V lookup: CDR1 SGHDN, CDR2 FVKESK. The CDR3, as DNA: TGTGCCAGCAGCCCGATGGGAGGTGTCTACAATGAGCAGTTCTTC. Translation gives CASSPMGGVYNEQFF.

This clonotype was seen only a few times. The V call is TRBV27, the J call TRBJ2-1; 11 positions match TRBD2. With V trimmed by 2 bases and J by 4 bases, 4 bases remained unmatched. Germline CDR1 MNHEY, CDR2 SMNVEV (reference sequence). The CDR3 runs to 16 residues. In DNA form, the CDR3 reads TGTGCCAGCAGTTTAGGGGCTAGCGGGGGGTACAATGAGCAGTTCTTC. This encodes CASSLGASGGYNEQFF.

This clonotype came up a few times. This CDR3 is CASSLVSGSADTQYF. CDR3 DNA sequence: TGTGCCAGCAGCTTAGTAAGCGGGAGCGCAGATACGCAGTATTTT. The chain has TRBV7-2 and TRBJ2-3; 8 nucleotides line up with TRBD2. The length of the CDR3 is 15 residues. Germline V gene sequence: CDR1 SGHTA, CDR2 FQGNSA. The J segment lost 4 bases and the V segment lost 1 base, leaving 4 bases of the junction unmatched.

The chain is built from TRBV15 and TRBJ2-1; tentatively, D is TRBD1 (5 bases). CDR3 length: 13 amino acids. V was clipped by 0 bases and J by 13 bases, with 13 bases between them. Per the germline V gene, CDR1 is LNHNV and CDR2 is YYDKDF (reference sequence). CDR3 protein: CATSRDSTAVQFF. CDR3 DNA sequence: TGTGCCACCAGCAGAGATTCGACAGCAGTTCAGTTCTTC.